This T cell receptor beta chain was obtained from a study of tumor-infiltrating lymphocytes in primary liver carcinoma. V lost 2 bases and J lost 4; bases outside the gene matches: 6. The CDR3 has 15 amino acids. Per the germline V gene, CDR1 is DFQATT and CDR2 is SNEGSKA (reference sequence). The study's findings and limits: Tumor tissue displayed a significantly greater top-250-clone fraction than blood (p = 0.039).

Remarks on this clonotype: Its antigen remains unknown.

Total RNA amounting to 500 ng was the source from which TCR beta cDNA was made with a constant-region primer. Slightly modified ARM-PCR with three nested multiplex PCR rounds yielded TCR beta libraries. Each of the first two PCR rounds ran approximately 10 cycles with TRBV1-TRBV30 forward and C-beta reverse primers. TCRdb analysed the multiplex PCR reads with MiXCR anew, one entry per CDR3 protein. The table shows approximately 330,000 distinct CDR3 sequences, with 65% occurring only once. Unsorted whole blood yielded blood RNA, and germline DNA was extracted as well. Patients had chronic HBV infection and were treatment-naive.

This chain uses TRBV20-1 with TRBJ2-7; 12 nucleotides match TRBD2. Sequenced input: peripheral blood. The clonotype originates from a man in his forties with primary liver carcinoma and hepatitis B virus infection. This chain's CDR3 is CSARPSSGRDYEQYF. CDR3 DNA sequence: TGCAGTGCTAGACCCTCTAGCGGGAGGGATTACGAGCAGTACTTC.